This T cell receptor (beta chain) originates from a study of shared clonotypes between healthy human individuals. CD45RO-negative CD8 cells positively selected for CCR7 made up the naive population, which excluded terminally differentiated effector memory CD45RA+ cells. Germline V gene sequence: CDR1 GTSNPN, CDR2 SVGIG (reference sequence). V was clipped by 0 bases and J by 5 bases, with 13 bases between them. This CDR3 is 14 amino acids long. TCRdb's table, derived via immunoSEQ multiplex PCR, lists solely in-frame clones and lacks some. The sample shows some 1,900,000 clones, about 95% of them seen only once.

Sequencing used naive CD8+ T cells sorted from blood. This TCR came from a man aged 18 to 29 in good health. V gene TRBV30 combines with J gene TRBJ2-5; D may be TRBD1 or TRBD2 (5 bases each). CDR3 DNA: TGTGCCTGGAGTGTACGGGGCGGTCCGGAGACCCAGTACTTC. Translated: CAWSVRGGPETQYF. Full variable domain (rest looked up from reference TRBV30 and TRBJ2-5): SQTIHQWPATLVQPVGSPLSLECTVEGTSNPNLYWYRQAAGRGLQLLFYSVGIGQISSEVPQNLSASRPQDRQFILSSKKLLLSDSGFYLCAWSVRGGPETQYFGPGTRLLVL.